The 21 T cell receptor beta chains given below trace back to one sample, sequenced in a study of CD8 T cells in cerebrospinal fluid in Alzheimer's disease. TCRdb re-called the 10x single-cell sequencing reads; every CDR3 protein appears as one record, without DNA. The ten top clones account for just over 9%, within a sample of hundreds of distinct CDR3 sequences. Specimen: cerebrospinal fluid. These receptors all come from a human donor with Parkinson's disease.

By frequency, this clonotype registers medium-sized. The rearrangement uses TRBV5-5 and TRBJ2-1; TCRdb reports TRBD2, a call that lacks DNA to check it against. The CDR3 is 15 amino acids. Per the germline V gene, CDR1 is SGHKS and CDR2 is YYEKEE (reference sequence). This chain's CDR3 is CASSLFSGPYNEQFF.

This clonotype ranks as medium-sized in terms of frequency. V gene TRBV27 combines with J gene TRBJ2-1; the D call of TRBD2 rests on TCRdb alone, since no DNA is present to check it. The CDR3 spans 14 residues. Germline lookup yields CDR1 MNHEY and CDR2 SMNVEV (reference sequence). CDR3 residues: CASSGRTSNNEQFF.

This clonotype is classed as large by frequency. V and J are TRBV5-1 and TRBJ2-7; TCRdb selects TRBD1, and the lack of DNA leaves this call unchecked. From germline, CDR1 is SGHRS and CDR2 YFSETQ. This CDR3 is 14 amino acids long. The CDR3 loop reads CASSPRDRSHEQYF.

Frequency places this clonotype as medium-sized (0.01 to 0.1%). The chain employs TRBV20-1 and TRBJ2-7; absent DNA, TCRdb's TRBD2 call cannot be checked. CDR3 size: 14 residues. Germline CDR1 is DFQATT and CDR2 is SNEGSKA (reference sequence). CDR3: CSARDPVREVEQYF.

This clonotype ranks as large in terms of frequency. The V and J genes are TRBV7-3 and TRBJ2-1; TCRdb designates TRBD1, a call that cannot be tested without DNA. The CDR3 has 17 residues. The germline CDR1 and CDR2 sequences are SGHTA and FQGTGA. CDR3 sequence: CASSPSRRGTYYNEQFF.

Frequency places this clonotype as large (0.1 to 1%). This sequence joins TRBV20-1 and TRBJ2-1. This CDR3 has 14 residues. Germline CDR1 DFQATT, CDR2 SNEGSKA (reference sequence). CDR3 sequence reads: CSARWWRSYNEQFF.

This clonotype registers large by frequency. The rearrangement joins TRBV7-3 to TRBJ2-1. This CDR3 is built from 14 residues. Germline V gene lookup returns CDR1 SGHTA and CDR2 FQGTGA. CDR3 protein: CASRKASSYNEQFF.

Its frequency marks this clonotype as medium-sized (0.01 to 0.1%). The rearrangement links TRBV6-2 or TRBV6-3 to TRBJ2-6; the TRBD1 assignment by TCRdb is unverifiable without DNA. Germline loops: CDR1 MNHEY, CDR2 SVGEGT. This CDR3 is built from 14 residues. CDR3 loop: CASSRGDGANVLTF.

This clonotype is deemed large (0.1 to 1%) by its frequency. CDR3 region: CASSVLADDNEQFF. This chain uses TRBV9 with TRBJ2-1. The CDR3 consists of 14 residues. The V gene's germline CDR1 is SGDLS and CDR2 YYNGEE.

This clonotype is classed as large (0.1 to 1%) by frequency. This CDR3 reads CAISGGLESNQPQHF. V and J are TRBV10-3 and TRBJ1-5. The CDR3 length is 15 residues. Germline CDR1 is ENHRY and CDR2 is SYGVKD.

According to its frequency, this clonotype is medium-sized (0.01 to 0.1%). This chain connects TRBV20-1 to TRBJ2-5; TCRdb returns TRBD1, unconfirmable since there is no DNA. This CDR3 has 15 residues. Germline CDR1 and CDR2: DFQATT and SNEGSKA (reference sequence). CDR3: CSASRDSHTSETQYF.

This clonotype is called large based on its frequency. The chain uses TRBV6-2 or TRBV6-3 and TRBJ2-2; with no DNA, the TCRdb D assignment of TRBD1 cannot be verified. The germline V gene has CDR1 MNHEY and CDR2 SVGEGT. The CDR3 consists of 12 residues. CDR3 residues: CASTGATGELFF.

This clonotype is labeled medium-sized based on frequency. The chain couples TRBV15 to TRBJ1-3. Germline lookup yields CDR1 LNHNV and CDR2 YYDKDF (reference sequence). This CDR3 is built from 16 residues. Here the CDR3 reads CATSRAIPTDGNTIYF.

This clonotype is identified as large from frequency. CDR3: CASSSLAGGINTDTQYF. This chain links TRBV27 with TRBJ2-3; the TRBD2 assignment by TCRdb is unverifiable without DNA. Germline CDR1 and CDR2: MNHEY and SMNVEV (reference sequence). The CDR3 covers 17 residues.

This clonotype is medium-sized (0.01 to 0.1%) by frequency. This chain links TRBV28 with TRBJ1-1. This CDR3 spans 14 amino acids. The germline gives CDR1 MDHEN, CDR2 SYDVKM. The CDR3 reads CASSLHFLNTEAFF.

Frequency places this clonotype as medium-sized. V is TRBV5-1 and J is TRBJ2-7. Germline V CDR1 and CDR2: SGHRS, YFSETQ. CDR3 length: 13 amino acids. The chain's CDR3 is CASSHDWVGEQYF.

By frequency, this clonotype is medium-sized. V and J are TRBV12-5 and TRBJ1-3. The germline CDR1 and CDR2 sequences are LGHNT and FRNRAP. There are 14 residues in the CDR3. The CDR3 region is CASGSRTAGNTIYF.

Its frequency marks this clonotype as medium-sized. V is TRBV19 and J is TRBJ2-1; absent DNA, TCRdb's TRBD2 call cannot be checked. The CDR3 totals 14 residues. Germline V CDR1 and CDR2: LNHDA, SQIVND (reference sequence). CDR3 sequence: CASSIRWAKDEQFF.

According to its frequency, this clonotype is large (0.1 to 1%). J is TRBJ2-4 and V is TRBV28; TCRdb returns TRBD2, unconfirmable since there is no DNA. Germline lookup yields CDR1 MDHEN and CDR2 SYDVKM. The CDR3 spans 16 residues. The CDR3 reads CASSRLPAVNKNIQYF.

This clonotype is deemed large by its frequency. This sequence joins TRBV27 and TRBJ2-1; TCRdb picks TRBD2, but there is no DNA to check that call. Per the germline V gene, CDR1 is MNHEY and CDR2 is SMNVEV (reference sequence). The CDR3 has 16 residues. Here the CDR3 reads CASSRASVSSYNEQFF.

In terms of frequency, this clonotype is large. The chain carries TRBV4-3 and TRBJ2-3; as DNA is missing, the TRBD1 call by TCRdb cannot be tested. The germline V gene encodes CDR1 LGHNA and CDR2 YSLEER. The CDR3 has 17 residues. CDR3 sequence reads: CASSQVAGTRSTDTQYF.